The clone carrying this T cell receptor beta chain occurred many times. CDR3 length equals 14 residues. Germline V lookup: CDR1 DFQATT, CDR2 SNEGSKA (reference sequence). The junction had 5 bases not matched to a gene; V was cut back by 2 bases and J by 1 base. Clinicians diagnosed patients from clinical symptoms, serum thyroxine and TRAb, thyroid ultrasound and orbital computed tomography. Amplification of TCR beta CDR3 regions was performed using RNA transcripts as template. In the first-round RT-PCR of the TCR CDR3, the HTBI primer set was used. TCRdb processed the multiplex PCR reads anew with MiXCR; each CDR3 protein has one entry. Among fewer than 450,000 distinct CDR3 sequences, around an eighth were seen once, and the ten largest hold 25% to 30%. This sample stems from a study of T cells in Graves' hyperthyroidism and ophthalmopathy. Looking at the study overall: Before any treatment, at initial diagnosis, peripheral blood was collected.

The sequencing sample was made of blood. The TCR originated in a man aged 45 to 65 with Graves' ophthalmopathy. The rearrangement joins TRBV20-1 to TRBJ2-7; TRBD2 matches at 7 bases. The CDR3 region is CSARFPSGSYEQYF. In nucleotides, the CDR3 is TGCAGTGCTAGATTTCCTAGCGGTTCCTACGAGCAGTACTTC.